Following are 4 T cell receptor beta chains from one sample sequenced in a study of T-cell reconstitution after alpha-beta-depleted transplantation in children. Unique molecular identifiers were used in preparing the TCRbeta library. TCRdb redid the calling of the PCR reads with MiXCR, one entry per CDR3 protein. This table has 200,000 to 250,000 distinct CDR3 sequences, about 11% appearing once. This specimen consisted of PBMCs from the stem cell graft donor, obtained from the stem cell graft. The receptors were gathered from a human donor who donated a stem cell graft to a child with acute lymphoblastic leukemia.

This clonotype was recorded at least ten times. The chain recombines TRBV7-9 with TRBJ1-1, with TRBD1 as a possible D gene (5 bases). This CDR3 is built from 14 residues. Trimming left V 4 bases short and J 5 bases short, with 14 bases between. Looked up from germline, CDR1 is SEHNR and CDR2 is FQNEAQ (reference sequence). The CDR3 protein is CASSSTTGQTEAFF. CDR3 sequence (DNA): TGTGCCAGCAGCTCCACAACAGGTCAGACTGAAGCTTTCTTT.

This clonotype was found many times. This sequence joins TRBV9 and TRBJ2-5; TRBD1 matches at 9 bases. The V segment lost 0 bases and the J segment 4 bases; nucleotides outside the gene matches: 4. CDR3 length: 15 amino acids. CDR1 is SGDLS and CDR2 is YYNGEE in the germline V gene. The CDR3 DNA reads TGTGCCAGCAGCGTAGGGGACAGGGTGGCAGAGACCCAGTACTTC. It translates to CASSVGDRVAETQYF.

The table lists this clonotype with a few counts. Here the CDR3 reads CASSSHPGGSYEQYF. CDR3 nucleotide sequence: TGTGCCAGCAGCTCCCACCCCGGCGGCTCCTACGAGCAGTACTTC. The chain couples TRBV7-2 to TRBJ2-7, with no clear D. The CDR3 has 15 residues. Deletions cut 4 bases from V and 0 bases from J, with 13 bases between. Germline CDR1 SGHTA, CDR2 FQGNSA.

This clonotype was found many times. CDR3 sequence reads: CASRGTARYF. CDR3 DNA: TGTGCCAGCAGGGGGACAGCCCGGTACTTC. This chain joins TRBV2 and TRBJ2-7; 7 positions match TRBD1. The length of the CDR3 is 10 residues. V shed 6 bases and J 12 bases; nucleotides not matched to a gene: 5. The V gene's germline CDR1 is SNHLY and CDR2 FYNNEI.